This T cell receptor (beta chain) was recorded in a study of shared clonotypes between healthy human individuals. On the study more broadly: Donors had three CD4 naive, three CD4 memory, two CD8 naive and one CD8 memory plate apiece.

From germline, CDR1 is SGHTA and CDR2 FQGNSA. V shed 1 base and J shed 2 bases, with 17 bases lying between them. The CDR3 totals 17 residues. Study processing details: Because ImmunoSEQ provided only junction sequences with no quality scores, the filtering differed. The table came from immunoSEQ multiplex PCR; TCRdb's copy has only in-frame clones and leaves some out. V, J and clone size are taken as reported in that table, and D and trimming were inferred from the DNA itself. Of 2,100,000 or so clones listed, approximately 96% are singletons. The study's findings and limits: Measured sharing among donors was expected to vary with sequencing depth.

Of note for this clone: Its antigen is not known.

The chain uses TRBV7-2 and TRBJ2-5; maybe TRBD1 (5 bases). The TCR originated in a man younger than 30 in good health. Material: naive CD4+ T cells sorted from blood. Subset meaning: CD45RA+ positively selected. The CDR3 DNA is TGTGCCAGCAGCTTAGTCGGTGGAAGGGGCCTGCAAGAGACCCAGTACTTC. Translating gives CASSLVGGRGLQETQYF.